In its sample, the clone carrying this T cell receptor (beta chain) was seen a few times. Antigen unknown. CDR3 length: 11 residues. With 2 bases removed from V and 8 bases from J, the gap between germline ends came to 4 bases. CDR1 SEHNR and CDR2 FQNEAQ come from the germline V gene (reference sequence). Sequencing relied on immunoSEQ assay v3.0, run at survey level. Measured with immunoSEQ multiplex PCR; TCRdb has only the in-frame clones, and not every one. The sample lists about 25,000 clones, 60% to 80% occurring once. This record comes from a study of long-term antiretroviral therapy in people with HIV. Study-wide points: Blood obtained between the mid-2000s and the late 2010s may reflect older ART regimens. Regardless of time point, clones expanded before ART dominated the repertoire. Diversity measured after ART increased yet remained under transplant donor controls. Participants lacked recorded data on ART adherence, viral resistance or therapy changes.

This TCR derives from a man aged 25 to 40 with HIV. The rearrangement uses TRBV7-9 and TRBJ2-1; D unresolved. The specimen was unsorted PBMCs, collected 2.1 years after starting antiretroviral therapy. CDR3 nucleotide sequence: TGTGCCAGCAGCTTACCGGATGAGCAGTTCTTC. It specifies CASSLPDEQFF.